The present entry profiles one T cell receptor (beta chain) with its context. TCRdb redid the calling of the RACE reads with MiXCR, one entry per CDR3 protein. This table holds approximately 320,000 distinct CDR3 sequences, approximately 5% found once. The entry originates in a study of human T cells and chemical hapten exposure. As for the study in general: The sensitizer, 2% DPC, was used on around 2 cm by around 2 cm of upper inner arm skin. Small pooled library volume differences chiefly drove per-sample TCR yield variation.

Time point specified: pre-sensitization, week 0. Specified treatment: therapeutic diphenylcyclopropenone sensitization with weekly scalp DPC. Staff drew blood before applying each patch test. Every donor had alopecia and was 18 to 70 years old; all were suitable for DPC. Sequencing was performed on whole blood, taken in connection with sensitization to the hapten diphenylcyclopropenone (DPC). The TCR originated in a woman aged 18 to 35 with alopecia areata. Some clones in this sample may be carry-over from other donors' samples.

This CDR3 reads CASSSGQGANEQYF. In nucleotides, the CDR3 is TGTGCCAGCAGCTCGGGGCAGGGAGCGAACGAGCAGTACTTC. V gene TRBV6-5 combines with J gene TRBJ2-7; D assignment may be TRBD1 or TRBD2 (5 bases each). The CDR3 sequence is 14 residues long. The V gene's germline CDR1 is MNHEY and CDR2 SVGAGI. The germline V and J ends were trimmed by 6 bases and 5 bases, with 17 bases remaining between them.